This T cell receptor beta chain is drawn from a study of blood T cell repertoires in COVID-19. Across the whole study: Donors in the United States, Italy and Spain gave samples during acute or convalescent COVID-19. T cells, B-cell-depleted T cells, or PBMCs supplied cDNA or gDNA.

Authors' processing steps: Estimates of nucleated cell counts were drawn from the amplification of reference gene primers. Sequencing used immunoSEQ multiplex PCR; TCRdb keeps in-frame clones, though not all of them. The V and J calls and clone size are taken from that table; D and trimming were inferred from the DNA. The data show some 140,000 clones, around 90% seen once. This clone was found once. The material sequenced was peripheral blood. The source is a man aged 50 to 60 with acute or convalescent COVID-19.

CDR3 nucleotide sequence: TGTGCCAGTAGTACCACGCCAGGGGGCCTTAACTATGGCTACACCTTC. Its protein is CASSTTPGGLNYGYTF. This sequence joins TRBV19 and TRBJ1-2; 8 bases align to TRBD1. The CDR3 has 16 amino acids. The germline V gene has CDR1 LNHDA and CDR2 SQIVND (reference sequence). V gave up 4 bases and J gave up 1 base; unmatched junction bases: 8.